This T cell receptor (beta chain) was sequenced in a study of blood T cell repertoires in COVID-19. Study at large: Samples of COVID-19 (acute and convalescent) were obtained from the United States, Italy and Spain. The analysed material was cDNA or gDNA that came from T cells, B-cell-depleted T cells, or PBMCs.

Methods used by the authors: Reference gene primers were amplified, and this amplification served to estimate nucleated cell counts. Measured with immunoSEQ multiplex PCR; TCRdb has only the in-frame clones, and not every one. That table supplies the V and J calls and clone size; D and trimming were determined from the DNA. Counted here are about 360,000 clones, around 86% occurring once; the ten biggest clones make up about 3%. The CDR3 consists of 18 residues. Germline lookup yields CDR1 ENHRY and CDR2 SYGVKD. V was clipped by 2 bases and J by 0 bases; unmatched bases: 7. V usage is TRBV10-3 and J usage is TRBJ2-3, with 11 bases aligning to TRBD2. The TCR originated in a human donor in a cohort sampled during active COVID-19. The sequenced sample was peripheral blood. CDR3 in DNA: TGTGCCATCAGTGAGCGAGGGACTAGCGGATATAGCACAGATACGCAGTATTTT. Protein sequence: CAISERGTSGYSTDTQYF.